This TCR beta chain came from a study of blood T cell repertoires in COVID-19. Looking at the study overall: T cells, B-cell-depleted T cells, or PBMCs provided the cDNA or gDNA that served as material.

This table comes from immunoSEQ multiplex PCR, and its TCRdb copy is limited to in-frame clones, with some not included. The profile shows 250,000 to 350,000 clones, 90% of them singletons. The CDR3 is 16 amino acids. Trimming left V 4 bases short and J 5 bases short, with 17 bases between. Germline CDR1 and CDR2: LGHDT and YNNKEL (reference sequence). Recruits, aged roughly 18 to 100 years, lived in 25 or so US areas. Self-reported history from a screening survey and questionnaire set each donor's cohort. The genes are TRBV3-1 (or the pseudogene TRBV3-2) and TRBJ2-2; D perhaps matches TRBD2 (6 bases). The clonotype comes from a man in his sixties who had recovered from COVID-19. Sequencing input: PBMCs or T cells enriched from blood (not recorded which). The CDR3 here is CASSRVGGGRTGELFF. The DNA of the CDR3 is TGTGCCAGCAGCCGAGTAGGAGGAGGGAGAACCGGGGAGCTGTTTTTT.